Each of the 12 T cell receptor beta chains below was sequenced from the same sample in a study of blood T cell repertoires in COVID-19. Repertoires were generated with immunoSEQ multiplex PCR, while TCRdb's copy carries only in-frame clones and drops some. The repertoire has more than 50,000 clones, more than 60% of them found once; the top ten carry approximately 15%. Specimen: peripheral blood. The receptors shown here come from a woman in her 70s with acute or convalescent COVID-19.

The rearrangement joins TRBV9 to TRBJ2-7, with D possibly TRBD2 on 6 matching bases. From germline, CDR1 is SGDLS and CDR2 YYNGEE. V lost 2 bases and J lost 3, with 15 bases in between. This CDR3 contains 15 residues. The CDR3 region is CASSVGGGGNYEQYF. For the CDR3, the DNA is TGTGCCAGCAGCGTGGGAGGTGGCGGGAACTACGAGCAGTACTTC.

In the case of this clone: Other DNA sequences in the same sample also yield this CDR3. The chain couples TRBV5-8 to TRBJ2-7, with TRBD2 as a possible D gene (6 bases). This CDR3 comprises 13 residues. Per germline, CDR1 SGHTS and CDR2 YDEGEE. The CDR3 bases are TGTGCTAGCAGCTTCGGGAGCTCCTACGAGCAGTACGTC. This codes for CASSFGSSYEQYV.

The chain has TRBV6-1 and TRBJ1-2; tentative D call: TRBD1 (5 bases). Trimming shortened V by 7 bases and J by 3 bases, and 9 bases separated the two germline ends. This CDR3 has 12 amino acids. Germline V CDR1 and CDR2: MNHNS, SASEGT. The CDR3 spells CASTDRDYGYTF. DNA of the CDR3: TGTGCCAGCACAGACAGAGACTATGGCTACACCTTC.

The genes are TRBV29-1 and TRBJ2-3; D ambiguous. The CDR3 has 13 amino acids. V shed 8 bases and J shed 1 base, with 13 bases lying between them. Germline assignment: CDR1 SQVTM and CDR2 ANQGSEA. In DNA form, the CDR3 reads TGCAGCTCCCTAGGAGTCGGCACAGATACGCAGTATTTT. Protein sequence: CSSLGVGTDTQYF.

This clone has just one count. The V gene is TRBV19, the J gene TRBJ1-3, with no clear D. V lost 3 bases and J 2 bases, leaving 5 bases between the germline ends. Germline CDR1 LNHDA, CDR2 SQIVND (reference sequence). The CDR3 spans 13 residues. CDR3 DNA sequence: TGTGCCAGTAGTATTACTCCTGGAAACACCATATATTTT. Amino acid sequence: CASSITPGNTIYF.

CDR3 sequence reads: CASSFDDRGTGELFF. The CDR3 nucleotides read TGTGCCAGCAGCTTTGACGACAGGGGGACCGGGGAGCTGTTTTTT. J is TRBJ2-2 and V is TRBV7-6; the match to TRBD1 covers 9 bases. The length of the CDR3 is 15 residues. From germline, CDR1 is SGHVS and CDR2 FNYEAQ. V trimming: 3 bases; J trimming: 5 bases; junction bases outside the gene matches: 4.

The sample holds one count of this clone. The CDR3 nucleotides read TGTGCCAGCTCAGCCACGGGTGCGGGGGGGCACAATGAGCAGTTCTTC. Translated, it gives CASSATGAGGHNEQFF. The genes are TRBV18 and TRBJ2-1, with TRBD2 identical over 9 bases. V shed 5 bases, J shed 5 bases, and the junction held 10 bases outside the gene matches. The CDR3 covers 16 residues. Germline V gene sequence: CDR1 KGHSH, CDR2 LQKENI.

This sequence joins TRBV10-2 and TRBJ1-2; weak D call: TRBD1 (6 bases). Trimming removed 1 base from V and 4 bases from J, with 13 bases in between. The CDR3 sequence is 15 residues long. CDR1 is WSHSY, CDR2 SAAADI, per germline. This CDR3 reads CASSEWTADIYGYTF. As DNA, the CDR3 is TGCGCCAGCAGTGAGTGGACAGCGGATATCTATGGCTACACCTTC.

The rearrangement joins TRBV9 to TRBJ2-7; TRBD1 might be the D (6 bases). V was clipped by 4 bases and J by 5 bases, with 16 bases between them. Germline lookup yields CDR1 SGDLS and CDR2 YYNGEE. The CDR3 is 14 residues long. The CDR3 nucleotides read TGTGCCAGCAGCCCTAAGGGGGTTCTCGACGAGCAGTACTTC. Residues: CASSPKGVLDEQYF.

This sequence joins TRBV5-1 and TRBJ2-1; 7 nucleotides agree with TRBD1. After removal of 0 bases from V and 2 bases from J, the junction contained 8 bases not matched to a gene. CDR1 and CDR2 (germline): SGHRS, YFSETQ. The CDR3 contains 17 residues. The CDR3 here is CASSLGVDRRTYNEQFF. The CDR3 bases are TGCGCCAGCAGCTTGGGAGTGGACAGGCGTACCTACAATGAGCAGTTCTTC.

The rearrangement joins TRBV18 to TRBJ1-6, with 8 bases that match TRBD1. The CDR3 has 16 residues. Per the germline V gene, CDR1 is KGHSH and CDR2 is LQKENI. Losses at the gene ends were 2 bases for V and 5 bases for J; bases not matched to a gene: 5. In nucleotides, the CDR3 is TGTGCCAGCTCACCAGAGTCAGGGGGCGATAATTCACCCCTCCACTTT. Translating gives CASSPESGGDNSPLHF.

This clone was detected only once. The chain employs TRBV4-1 and TRBJ1-6; D unresolved. Germline CDR1 reads MGHRA; CDR2 reads YSYEKL. The V end was cut by 1 base, the J end by 6 bases, with 13 bases between. The CDR3 contains 16 residues. The CDR3 bases are TGCGCCAGCAGCCAAGGGGTTGAGGTTTTTAATTCACCCCTCCACTTT. Translation gives CASSQGVEVFNSPLHF.